This TCR beta chain was sequenced for a study of T cells in Graves' hyperthyroidism and ophthalmopathy. Amplified TCR beta CDR3 regions came from RNA transcripts. Initially, a first-round RT-PCR of the TCR CDR3 employed the HTBI primer set. Via MiXCR, TCRdb re-called the multiplex PCR reads, giving one row per CDR3 protein. In the table there are approximately 710,000 distinct CDR3 sequences, 15% to 20% of which are singletons. Trimming shortened V by 4 bases and J by 2 bases, and 18 bases separated the two germline ends. CDR1 and CDR2 (germline): SGDLS, YYNGEE. The CDR3 runs 16 residues. PBMCs were derived from roughly 9.6 ml fresh peripheral blood. This clonotype was observed at least ten times.

The specimen was blood. The gene calls are TRBV9 and TRBJ2-5; D is perhaps TRBD1 or TRBD2 (6 bases each). This TCR was recovered from a man in his fifties with Graves' hyperthyroidism. CDR3 DNA: TGTGCCAGCAGCCCACTACACGGGGGACAACAAGAGACCCAGTACTTC. This gives the protein CASSPLHGGQQETQYF.